The clone carrying this T cell receptor beta chain was seen only a few times. The antigen remains unidentified. This sample stems from a study of cytomegalovirus exposure and HLA in healthy donors. General study findings and limits: Later examination showed HLA-associated TCR beta chains had greater clonal expansion than equally common others.

J lost 1 base, V lost 4 bases, and 4 bases had no gene match. This CDR3 comprises 14 residues. Germline V gene lookup returns CDR1 SGHNT and CDR2 YYREEE (reference sequence). A multiplex PCR was run with 60 Vbeta primers and 13 Jbeta primers. In the original workflow: Later, an analysis found some 80 million unique TCR beta chains, and 8.5 million to 14 million of these were shared. Using immunoSEQ multiplex PCR, the repertoire was profiled, and TCRdb retains in-frame clones only, with some absent. D and trimming come from the DNA, and the V and J calls and clone size come from that table. The sample comprises some 100,000 clones, approximately 81% of which are singletons, and 1.2% rests with the top ten.

Sequencing was done on a sample of PBMCs. This chain uses TRBV5-4 with TRBJ1-1; 7 bases match TRBD1. This sequence was found in a girl aged 2-15 years in good health and CMV-seropositive. The CDR3 region is CASSTQGGNTEAFF. As DNA, the CDR3 is TGTGCCAGCAGCACCCAGGGGGGGAACACTGAAGCTTTCTTT.